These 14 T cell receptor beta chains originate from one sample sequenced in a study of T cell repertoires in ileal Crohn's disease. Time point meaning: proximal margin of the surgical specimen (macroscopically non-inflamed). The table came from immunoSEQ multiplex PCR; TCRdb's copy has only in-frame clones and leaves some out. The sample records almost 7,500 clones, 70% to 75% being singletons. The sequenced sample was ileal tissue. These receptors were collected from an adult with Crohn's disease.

As DNA, the CDR3 is TGTGCCAGCAGAACTGATATCCTTTCCTACAATGAGCAGTTCTTC. Amino acids: CASRTDILSYNEQFF. The chain is built from TRBV6-1 and TRBJ2-1; D unresolved. CDR3 size: 15 residues. The ends were cut back, 6 bases at V and 1 base at J, with 13 bases in the middle. Looked up from germline, CDR1 is MNHNS and CDR2 is SASEGT.

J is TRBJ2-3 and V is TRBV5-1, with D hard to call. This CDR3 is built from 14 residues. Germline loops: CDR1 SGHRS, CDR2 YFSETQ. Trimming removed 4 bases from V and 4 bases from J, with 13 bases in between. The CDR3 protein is CASSISIAADTQYF. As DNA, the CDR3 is TGCGCCAGCAGCATATCAATTGCTGCAGATACGCAGTATTTT.

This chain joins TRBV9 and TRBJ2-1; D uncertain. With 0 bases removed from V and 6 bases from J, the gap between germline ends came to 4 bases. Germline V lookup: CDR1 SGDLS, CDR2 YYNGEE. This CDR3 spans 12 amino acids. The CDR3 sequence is CASSVGRNEQFF. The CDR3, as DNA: TGTGCCAGCAGCGTAGGCCGCAATGAGCAGTTCTTC.

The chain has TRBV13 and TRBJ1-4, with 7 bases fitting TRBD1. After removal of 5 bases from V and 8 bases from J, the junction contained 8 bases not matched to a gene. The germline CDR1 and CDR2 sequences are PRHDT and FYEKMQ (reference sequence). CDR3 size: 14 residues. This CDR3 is CASSLRQGGEKLFF. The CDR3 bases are TGTGCCAGCAGCCTTCGACAGGGAGGCGAAAAACTGTTTTTT.

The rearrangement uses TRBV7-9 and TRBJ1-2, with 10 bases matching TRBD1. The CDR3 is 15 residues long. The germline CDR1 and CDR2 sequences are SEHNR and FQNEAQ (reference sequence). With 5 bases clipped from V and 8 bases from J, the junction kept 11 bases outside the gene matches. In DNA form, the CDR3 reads TGTGCCAGCAGCCTCTCAGGGGGGACAGGGGACGGCTACACCTTC. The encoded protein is CASSLSGGTGDGYTF.

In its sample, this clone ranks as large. CDR3 residues: CASSKGPINQPQHF. The CDR3 DNA reads as TGTGCCAGCAGTAAAGGCCCAATCAATCAGCCCCAGCATTTT. The rearrangement uses TRBV6-1 and TRBJ1-5; no definite D call. CDR3 length: 14 residues. With 5 bases removed from V and 3 bases from J, the gap between germline ends came to 11 bases. CDR1 MNHNS and CDR2 SASEGT come from the germline V gene.

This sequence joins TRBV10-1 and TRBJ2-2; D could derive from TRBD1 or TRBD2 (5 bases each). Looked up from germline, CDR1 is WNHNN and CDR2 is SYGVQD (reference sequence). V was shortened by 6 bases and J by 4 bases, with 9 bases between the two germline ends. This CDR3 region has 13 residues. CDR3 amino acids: CASRRDATGELFF. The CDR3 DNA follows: TGCGCCAGCAGACGGGACGCCACCGGGGAGCTGTTTTTT.

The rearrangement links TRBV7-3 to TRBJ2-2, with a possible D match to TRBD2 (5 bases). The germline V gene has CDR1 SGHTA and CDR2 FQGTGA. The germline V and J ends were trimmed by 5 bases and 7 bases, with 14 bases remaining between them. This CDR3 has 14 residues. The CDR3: CASSPLRTGGELFF. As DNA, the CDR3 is TGTGCCAGCAGCCCTCTTCGGACTGGCGGGGAGCTGTTTTTT.

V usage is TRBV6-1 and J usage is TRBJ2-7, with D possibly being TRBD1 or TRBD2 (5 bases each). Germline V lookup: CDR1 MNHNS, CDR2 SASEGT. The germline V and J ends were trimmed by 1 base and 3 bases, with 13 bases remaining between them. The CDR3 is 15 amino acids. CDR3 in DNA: TGTGCCAGCAGTGAAGATCAGGCAGGGAGCTACGAGCAGTACTTC. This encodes CASSEDQAGSYEQYF.

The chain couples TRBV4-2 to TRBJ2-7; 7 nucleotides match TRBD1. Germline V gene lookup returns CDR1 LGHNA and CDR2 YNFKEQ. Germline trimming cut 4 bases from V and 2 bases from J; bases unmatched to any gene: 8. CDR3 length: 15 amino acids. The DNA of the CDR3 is TGTGCCAGCAGCCCCTCGACAGGGAGTGCCTACGAGCAGTACTTC. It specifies CASSPSTGSAYEQYF.

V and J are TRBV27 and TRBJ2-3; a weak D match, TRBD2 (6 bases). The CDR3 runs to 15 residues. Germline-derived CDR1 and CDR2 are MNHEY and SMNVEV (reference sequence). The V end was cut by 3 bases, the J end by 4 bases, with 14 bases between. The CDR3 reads CASSLGLANADTQYF. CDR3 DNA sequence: TGTGCCAGCAGTTTGGGCCTAGCGAACGCAGATACGCAGTATTTT.

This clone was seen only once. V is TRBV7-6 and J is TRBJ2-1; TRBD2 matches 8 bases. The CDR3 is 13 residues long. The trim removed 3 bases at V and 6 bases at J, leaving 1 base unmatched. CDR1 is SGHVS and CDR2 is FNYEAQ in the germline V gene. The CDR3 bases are TGTGCCAGCAGCTTGACTAGCGCCAATGAGCAGTTCTTC. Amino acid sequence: CASSLTSANEQFF.

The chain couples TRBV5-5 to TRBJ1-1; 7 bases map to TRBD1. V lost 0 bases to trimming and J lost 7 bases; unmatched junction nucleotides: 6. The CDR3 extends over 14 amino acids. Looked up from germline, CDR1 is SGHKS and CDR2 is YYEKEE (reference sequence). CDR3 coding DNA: TGTGCCAGCAGCTTGGCTAGGGGGCCGAATGAAGCTTTCTTT. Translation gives CASSLARGPNEAFF.

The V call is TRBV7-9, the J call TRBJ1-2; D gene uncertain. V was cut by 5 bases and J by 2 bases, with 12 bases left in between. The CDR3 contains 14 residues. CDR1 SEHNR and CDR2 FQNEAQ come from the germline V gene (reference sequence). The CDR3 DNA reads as TGTGCCAGCAGCCTGGGTTCTAGGAACTATGGCTACACCTTC. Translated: CASSLGSRNYGYTF.